This TCR beta chain came from a study of Graves' ophthalmopathy and Graves' hyperthyroidism. Amplified material comprised TCR beta CDR3 regions derived from RNA transcripts. The authors performed first-round RT-PCR with HTBI primers and then a second-round multiplex PCR. TCRdb reprocessed the multiplex PCR reads via MiXCR and lists one record per CDR3 protein. Here the sample spans 680,000 or so distinct CDR3 sequences, roughly 20% being singletons. There are a few counts of this clonotype. The CDR3 has 14 amino acids. V gave up 3 bases and J gave up 3 bases, with 9 bases separating them. CDR1 is MNHNS, CDR2 SASEGT, per germline.

This TCR derives from a woman in her late teens or twenties with stable Graves' hyperthyroidism. Some clones in this sample may be carry-over from other donors' samples. V is TRBV6-1 and J is TRBJ1-5, with a tentative D call TRBD1 (5 bases). Sample: peripheral blood. The CDR3 here is CASSDGTTNQPQHF. In DNA, the CDR3 is TGTGCCAGCAGTGATGGGACCACCAATCAGCCCCAGCATTTT.